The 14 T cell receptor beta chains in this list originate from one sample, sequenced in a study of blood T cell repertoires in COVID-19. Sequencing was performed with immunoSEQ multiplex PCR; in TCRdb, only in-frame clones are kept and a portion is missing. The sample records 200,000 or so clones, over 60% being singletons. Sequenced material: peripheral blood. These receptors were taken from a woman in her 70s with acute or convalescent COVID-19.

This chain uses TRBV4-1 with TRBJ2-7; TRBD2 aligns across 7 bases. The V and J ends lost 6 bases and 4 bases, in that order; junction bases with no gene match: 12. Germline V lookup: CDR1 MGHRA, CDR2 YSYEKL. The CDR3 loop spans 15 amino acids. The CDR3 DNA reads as TGCGCCAGCAGGGATACTAGCGCGAAAGGGTACGAGCAGTACTTC. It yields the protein CASRDTSAKGYEQYF.

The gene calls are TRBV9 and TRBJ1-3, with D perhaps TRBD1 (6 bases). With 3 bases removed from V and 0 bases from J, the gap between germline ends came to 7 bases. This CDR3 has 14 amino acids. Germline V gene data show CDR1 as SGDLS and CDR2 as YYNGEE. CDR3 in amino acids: CASSGQVSGNTIYF. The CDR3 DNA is TGTGCCAGCAGCGGACAGGTCTCTGGAAACACCATATATTTT.

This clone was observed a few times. The CDR3 region has the DNA TGCGCCAGCAGCCCGAGGCCCCCAGAGACCCAGTACTTC. Translating it yields CASSPRPPETQYF. The J gene is TRBJ2-5, the V gene TRBV5-1; D gene unclear. The CDR3 spans 13 residues. The V gene lost 4 bases and the J gene lost 4 bases, with 11 bases spanning the gap. Germline V gives CDR1 SGHRS, CDR2 YFSETQ.

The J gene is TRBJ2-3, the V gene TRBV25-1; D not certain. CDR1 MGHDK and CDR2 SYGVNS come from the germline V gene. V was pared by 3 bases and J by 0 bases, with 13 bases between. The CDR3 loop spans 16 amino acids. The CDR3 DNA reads TGTGCCAGCAGTGAGCTAAGCCACTATAGCACAGATACGCAGTATTTT. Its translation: CASSELSHYSTDTQYF.

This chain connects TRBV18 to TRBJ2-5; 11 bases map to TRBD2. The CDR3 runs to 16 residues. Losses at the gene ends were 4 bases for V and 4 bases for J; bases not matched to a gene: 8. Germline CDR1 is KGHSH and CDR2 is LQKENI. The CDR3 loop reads CASSLGLAGGGETQYF. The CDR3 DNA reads TGTGCCAGCTCACTCGGACTAGCGGGTGGAGGAGAGACCCAGTACTTC.

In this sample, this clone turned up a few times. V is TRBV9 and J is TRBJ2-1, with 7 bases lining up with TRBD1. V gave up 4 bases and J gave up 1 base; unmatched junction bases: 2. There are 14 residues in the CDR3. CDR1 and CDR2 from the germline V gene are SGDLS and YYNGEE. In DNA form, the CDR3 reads TGTGCCAGCAGCAGGGGACAGTCCTACAATGAGCAGTTCTTC. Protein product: CASSRGQSYNEQFF.

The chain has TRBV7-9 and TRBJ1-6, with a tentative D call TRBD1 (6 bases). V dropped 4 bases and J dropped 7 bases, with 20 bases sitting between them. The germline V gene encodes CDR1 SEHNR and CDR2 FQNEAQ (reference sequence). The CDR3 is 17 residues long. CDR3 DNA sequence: TGTGCCAGCAGCTCCCACAACTCAGGGGTCGCAAATTCACCCCTCCACTTT. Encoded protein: CASSSHNSGVANSPLHF.

CDR3 nucleotide sequence: TGTGCCAGCTCACCTAGGGGACTACCCGGGAATGAGCAGTTCTTC. This codes for CASSPRGLPGNEQFF. V is TRBV18 and J is TRBJ2-1, with TRBD2 matching 7 bases. Germline values: CDR1 KGHSH, CDR2 LQKENI. CDR3 length: 15 residues. V trimming: 3 bases; J trimming: 7 bases; junction bases outside the gene matches: 9.

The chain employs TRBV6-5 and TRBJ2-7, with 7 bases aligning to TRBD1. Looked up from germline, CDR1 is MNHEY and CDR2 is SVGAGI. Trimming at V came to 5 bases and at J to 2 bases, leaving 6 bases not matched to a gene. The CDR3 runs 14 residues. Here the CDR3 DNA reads TGTGCCAGCAGTAGCTACAGGGGTACCTACGAGCAGTACTTC. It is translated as CASSSYRGTYEQYF.

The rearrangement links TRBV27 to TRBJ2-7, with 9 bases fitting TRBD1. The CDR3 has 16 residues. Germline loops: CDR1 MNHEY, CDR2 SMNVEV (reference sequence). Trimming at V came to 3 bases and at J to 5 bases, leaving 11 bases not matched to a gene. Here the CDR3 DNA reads TGTGCCAGCAGTTTGACTCCGGGACAGGGTCCTGACGAGCAGTACTTC. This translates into CASSLTPGQGPDEQYF.

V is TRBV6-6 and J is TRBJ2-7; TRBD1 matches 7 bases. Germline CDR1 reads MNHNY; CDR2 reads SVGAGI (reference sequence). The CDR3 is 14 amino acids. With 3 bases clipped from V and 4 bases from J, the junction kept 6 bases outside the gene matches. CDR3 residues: CASSYGDRAYEQYF. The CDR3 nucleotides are TGTGCCAGCAGTTATGGGGACAGAGCATACGAGCAGTACTTC.

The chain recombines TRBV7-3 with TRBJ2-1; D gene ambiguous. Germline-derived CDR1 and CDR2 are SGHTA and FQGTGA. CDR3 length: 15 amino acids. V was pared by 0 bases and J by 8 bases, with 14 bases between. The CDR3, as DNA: TGTGCCAGCAGCTTAACTCTCGGGTTTGAGCATGAGCAGTTCTTC. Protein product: CASSLTLGFEHEQFF.

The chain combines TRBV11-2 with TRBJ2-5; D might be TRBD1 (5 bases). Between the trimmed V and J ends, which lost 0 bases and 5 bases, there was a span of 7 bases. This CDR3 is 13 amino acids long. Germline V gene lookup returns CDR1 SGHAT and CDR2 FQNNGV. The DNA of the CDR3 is TGTGCCAGCAGCTTAGAGGGGCGGGAGACCCAGTACTTC. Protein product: CASSLEGRETQYF.

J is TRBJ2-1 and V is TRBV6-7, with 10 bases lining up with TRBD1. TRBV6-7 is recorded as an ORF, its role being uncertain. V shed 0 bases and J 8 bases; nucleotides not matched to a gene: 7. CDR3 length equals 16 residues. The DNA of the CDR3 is TGTGCCAGCAGTTACTCGGGGACAGGGGAAGTAGATGAGCAGTTCTTC. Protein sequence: CASSYSGTGEVDEQFF.